This T cell receptor beta chain appears in the sequencing data of a study of a mutant IDH1 vaccine in newly diagnosed glioma. For the study at large: Vaccines were first given 4-6 weeks after radiotherapy alone, or with temozolomide cycles. Sex among treated patients split 62.5% male, about 40% female; mean age was roughly 42 years.

J was trimmed by 1 base and V by 6 bases; bases with no gene match: 8. The CDR3 extends over 16 amino acids. The germline gives CDR1 ENHRY, CDR2 SYGVKD. This clone was seen once. Its antigen is undetermined. Time point defined: week 35, safety follow-up. The investigators gave 300 ug of mutant IDH1 20-mer peptide in each vaccine dose, together with topical imiquimod. The astrocytomas were IDH1-mutant, ATRX-negative, and WHO grade 3 or 4. The table came from immunoSEQ multiplex PCR; TCRdb's copy has only in-frame clones and leaves some out. The sample records 73,000 or so clones, roughly 80% being singletons.

This clonotype was obtained from a man between 18 and 35 years old with glioma. The chain employs TRBV10-3 and TRBJ2-2; 7 nucleotides agree with TRBD1. The material was PBMCs, obtained from a glioma patient whose treatment included an IDH1 peptide vaccine. CDR3 sequence reads: CAISRERTGNTGELFF. The CDR3 coding sequence is TGTGCCATCAGCCGAGAGAGGACAGGGAACACCGGGGAGCTGTTTTTT.